This TCR beta chain stems from a study of blood T cell repertoires in COVID-19. Background on the study: The analysed material was cDNA or gDNA that came from T cells, B-cell-depleted T cells, or PBMCs.

Recruited during active infection, patients (from Seattle) were subsequently followed longitudinally. The CDR3 has 17 amino acids. The V and J ends lost 2 bases and 0 bases, in that order; junction bases with no gene match: 2. Germline lookup yields CDR1 SGHDT and CDR2 YYEEEE. Study processing details: Reference gene primer amplification yielded estimated nucleated cell counts. The data were produced by immunoSEQ multiplex PCR, yet TCRdb's version contains in-frame clones alone and is incomplete. That table is the source of V, J and clone size, and D and trimming were worked out from the DNA. This sample carries roughly 220,000 clones, 75% to 90% of them seen once, and the ten largest clones take under 8.5%.

Sequenced sample: peripheral blood. The sequence was collected from a woman over 75 with COVID-19, enrolled during active disease. This sequence joins TRBV5-6 and TRBJ2-1, with TRBD2 matching over 13 bases. CDR3: CASSFWTSGSSYNEQFF. The CDR3 nucleotides read TGTGCCAGCAGCTTTTGGACTAGCGGGAGCTCCTACAATGAGCAGTTCTTC.